One and the same sample provided the 17 T cell receptor beta chains below, sequenced in a study of blood T cells in healthy people across ages. Through a sample-barcoded 5' primer and a J-beta primer mix, a second PCR was run for 7 to 11 cycles. MiXCR, applied by TCRdb to the 5' RACE reads, yields one record per CDR3 protein. In the table there are 1.4 million to 1.5 million distinct CDR3 sequences, approximately 38% of which are singletons. Sample: blood. These receptors were collected from a young woman in good health.

This chain links TRBV20-1 with TRBJ2-1; 8 bases match TRBD2. Per germline, CDR1 DFQATT and CDR2 SNEGSKA (reference sequence). This CDR3 comprises 15 residues. Trimming at V came to 5 bases and at J to 7 bases, leaving 13 bases not matched to a gene. DNA for the CDR3: TGCAGTGCTCCGCCGGGGACTAGTGGGGCGAATGAGCAGTTCTTC. This codes for CSAPPGTSGANEQFF.

V usage is TRBV6-5 and J usage is TRBJ1-2; 7 bases map to TRBD1. The length of the CDR3 is 13 residues. From germline, CDR1 is MNHEY and CDR2 SVGAGI. V was clipped by 6 bases and J by 10 bases; unmatched bases: 11. The CDR3 loop reads CASSRDSYHDYTF. As DNA, the CDR3 is TGTGCCAGCAGCAGGGACAGCTACCATGACTACACCTTC.

The rearrangement links TRBV27 to TRBJ1-2; a weak D match, TRBD1 (6 bases). The CDR3 runs 15 residues. Trimming removed 5 bases at V and 8 bases at J, with 21 bases between. CDR1 and CDR2 from the germline V gene are MNHEY and SMNVEV (reference sequence). The CDR3 region is CASSPSGGLYDGYTF. The CDR3, as DNA: TGTGCCAGCAGTCCCTCTGGGGGGCTCTACGACGGCTACACCTTC.

The chain couples TRBV12-3 or TRBV12-4 to TRBJ2-3, with 9 bases matching TRBD2. The CDR3 is 15 residues long. V dropped 6 bases and J dropped 4; count of bases not matched to a gene: 8. CDR3 DNA: TGTGCCAGCAGCCCGGGGCGGGGGGGCGCAGATACGCAGTATTTT. Protein: CASSPGRGGADTQYF.

This chain uses TRBV7-2 with TRBJ1-2; 7 bases match TRBD1. There are 16 residues in the CDR3. Unmatched junction bases numbered 12, after V lost 5 bases and J lost 3 bases. The germline V gene encodes CDR1 SGHTA and CDR2 FQGNSA. CDR3 region: CASSISPTGTDYGYTF. The CDR3 DNA reads TGTGCCAGCAGCATTAGCCCCACCGGGACAGACTATGGCTACACCTTC.

The chain is built from TRBV5-5 and TRBJ2-3; the D gene is possibly TRBD1 (6 bases). V was cut by 3 bases and J by 5 bases, with 16 bases left in between. CDR1 is SGHKS, CDR2 YYEKEE, per germline (reference sequence). The CDR3 spans 15 residues. The CDR3 DNA is TGTGCCAGCAGCTCTTGGGACACCGCTGAAGATACGCAGTATTTT. It yields the protein CASSSWDTAEDTQYF.

The chain couples TRBV12-3 or TRBV12-4 to TRBJ2-5, with TRBD2 matching 8 bases. With 3 bases clipped from V and 6 bases from J, the junction kept 6 bases outside the gene matches. This CDR3 has 14 amino acids. The CDR3 region has the DNA TGTGCCAGCAGTTTCAGCGGGAGCGGGAAGACCCAGTACTTC. Its translation is CASSFSGSGKTQYF.

This sequence joins TRBV11-1 and TRBJ1-2; unclear D gene. CDR1 is SGHAT and CDR2 is FQDESV in the germline V gene (reference sequence). This CDR3 is built from 13 residues. V lost 8 bases and J 0 bases, leaving 10 bases between the germline ends. The CDR3 DNA is TGTGCCAGCGAAGAACTCGCTAACTATGGCTACACCTTC. It specifies CASEELANYGYTF.

The table lists this clonotype with a few counts. The rearrangement links TRBV6-1 to TRBJ2-5, with a possible D match to TRBD2 (6 bases). The CDR3 consists of 13 residues. V was pared by 4 bases and J by 3 bases, with 9 bases between. Germline CDR1 and CDR2: MNHNS and SASEGT. CDR3 residues: CASSATGEETQYF. Here the CDR3 DNA reads TGTGCCAGCAGTGCGACGGGAGAAGAGACCCAGTACTTC.

V and J are TRBV29-1 and TRBJ2-4; D possibly uses TRBD1 or TRBD2 (7 bases each). Near its end, the DNA agrees better with TRBJ2-5, so the J call may be wrong. CDR1 and CDR2 (germline): SQVTM, ANQGSEA. CDR3 length: 14 residues. In DNA, the CDR3 is TGCAGCGTTGAACCCTGGGAGGGGGCAGAGACCCAGTACTTC. It specifies CSVEPWEGAETQYF.

This clonotype was seen more than once but under ten times. V gene TRBV2 combines with J gene TRBJ1-2; 8 bases are shared with TRBD1. The germline V gene encodes CDR1 SNHLY and CDR2 FYNNEI. V lost 8 bases and J lost 4; bases outside the gene matches: 9. The CDR3 consists of 14 residues. CDR3 coding DNA: TGTGCCAGCGGGGGTACGACAGGGGCCTATGGCTACACCTTC. Its translation: CASGGTTGAYGYTF.

V is TRBV10-2 and J is TRBJ2-1; the match to TRBD2 covers 13 bases. The CDR3 length is 16 residues. The germline gives CDR1 WSHSY, CDR2 SAAADI. Trimming took 2 bases from V and 10 from J; bases not matched to a gene: 8. The CDR3: CASSEPGLAGDFEQFF. For the CDR3, the DNA is TGCGCCAGCAGTGAGCCCGGACTAGCGGGAGATTTCGAGCAGTTCTTC.

The chain joins TRBV2 to TRBJ1-1; D remains ambiguous. CDR1 and CDR2 from the germline V gene are SNHLY and FYNNEI. This CDR3 comprises 14 residues. V was trimmed by 6 bases and J by 1 base, leaving 12 bases between them. This chain's CDR3 is CASREEGRNTEAFF. Written as DNA, the CDR3 is TGTGCCAGCAGGGAGGAGGGCAGGAACACTGAAGCTTTCTTT.

This clonotype appeared a few times. The chain carries TRBV4-1 and TRBJ2-7, with 8 bases that match TRBD1. The CDR3 has 18 amino acids. The junction had 15 bases not matched to a gene; V was cut back by 3 bases and J by 2 bases. Per germline, CDR1 MGHRA and CDR2 YSYEKL. CDR3 sequence reads: CASSQATGTGEMAYEQYF. In DNA form, the CDR3 reads TGCGCCAGCAGCCAGGCCACTGGGACAGGCGAAATGGCCTACGAGCAGTACTTC.

This clonotype was seen a single time. V and J are TRBV11-2 and TRBJ1-1, with 8 bases matching TRBD1. This CDR3 spans 13 amino acids. Unmatched junction bases numbered 6, after V lost 5 bases and J lost 7 bases. Germline CDR1 is SGHAT and CDR2 is FQNNGV. The CDR3 DNA reads as TGTGCCAGCAGCGTAGGGACAGGTAGTGAAGCTTTCTTT. Translated: CASSVGTGSEAFF.

The chain recombines TRBV6-5 with TRBJ1-2; possibly TRBD1 for D (5 bases). Germline V CDR1 and CDR2: MNHEY, SVGAGI. CDR3 length equals 20 residues. V lost 2 bases and J lost 1, with 26 bases in between. The CDR3 bases are TGTGCCAGCAGTTACCTGGGGTTACGTGAAGGGGCCGAGGGTAACTATGGCTACACCTTC. It encodes CASSYLGLREGAEGNYGYTF.

This clonotype appeared a few times. The rearrangement joins TRBV25-1 to TRBJ2-7; no definite D call. V was cut by 1 base and J by 0 bases, with 10 bases left in between. CDR1 is MGHDK and CDR2 is SYGVNS in the germline V gene. The CDR3 sequence is 15 residues long. The CDR3 loop is CASSESSDSSYEQYF. The CDR3, as DNA: TGTGCCAGCAGTGAATCGTCTGATAGCTCCTACGAGCAGTACTTC.